This entry features one T cell receptor (beta chain) sequence. Its specificity is not known. These data belong to a study of shared clonotypes between healthy human individuals. Study findings and constraints: Roughly 5% of naive CD4 clonotypes were shared across a few donors.

This table comes from immunoSEQ multiplex PCR, and its TCRdb copy is limited to in-frame clones, with some not included. Seen here are roughly 2.1 million clones, about 93% observed once, and the top ten hold approximately 1.7%. The naive CD8 subset, CD45RO-negative cells positively selected for CCR7, excluded terminally differentiated effector memory CD45RA+ cells. V lost 0 bases and J 1 base, leaving 10 bases between the germline ends. The CDR3 is 15 residues long. Per the germline V gene, CDR1 is GTSNPN and CDR2 is SVGIG (reference sequence). This chain uses TRBV30 with TRBJ1-5; no definite D call. The sequenced material came from naive CD8+ T cells from PBMCs. This clonotype was sampled from a young man in good health. Some clones in this sample may be carry-over from other donors' samples. The CDR3 DNA sequence: TGTGCCTGGAGTGTACGGCTCAGCAGCAATCAGCCCCAGCATTTT. This encodes CAWSVRLSSNQPQHF. Based on the CDR3 plus reference TRBV30 and TRBJ1-5, the full variable domain is SQTIHQWPATLVQPVGSPLSLECTVEGTSNPNLYWYRQAAGRGLQLLFYSVGIGQISSEVPQNLSASRPQDRQFILSSKKLLLSDSGFYLCAWSVRLSSNQPQHFGDGTRLSIL.